These T cell receptor beta chains were read from a single sample in a study of control samples from healthy donors and cancer patients. The table came from immunoSEQ multiplex PCR; TCRdb's copy has only in-frame clones and leaves some out. The data show about 120,000 clones, more than 80% seen once. The sequencing input was PBMCs. The source of these receptors is a woman aged 45-59 years with colorectal cancer. The CDR3 runs from the conserved cysteine through the conserved F or W. Fields, in order: clone size, J gene, V gene, D gene, CDR3 protein, CDR3 DNA. A D gene is named only where the DNA matches it firmly. The size field is filled for only some rows; it gives once, few, many or a size class.

>.|TRBJ2-3|TRBV2|.
CASRAGPDWGTQYF
TGTGCCAGCAGGGCCGGGCCCGACTGGGGTACGCAGTATTTT
>.|TRBJ1-5|TRBV5-5|TRBD1
CASSDTGDSNQPQHF
TGTGCCAGCAGCGATACAGGGGATAGCAATCAGCCCCAGCATTTT
>.|TRBJ2-3|TRBV28|.
CASSLPGRFTDTQYF
TGTGCCAGCAGCCTCCCGGGTCGTTTCACAGATACGCAGTATTTT
>.|TRBJ2-6|TRBV7-9|.
CASSLESVGSTSGANVLTF
TGTGCCAGCAGCTTAGAGTCCGTTGGCTCTACCTCTGGGGCCAACGTCCTGACTTTC
>.|TRBJ1-2|TRBV6-2/TRBV6-3|TRBD1
CASSSLGQDWYYGYTF
TGTGCCAGCAGTTCCCTCGGACAGGATTGGTACTATGGCTACACCTTC
>.|TRBJ2-3|TRBV21-1|.
CASSNLGWGTDTQYF
TGTGCCAGCAGCAATCTAGGGTGGGGCACAGATACGCAGTATTTT
>.|TRBJ2-5|TRBV6-5|.
CASSTTVQETQYF
TGTGCCAGCAGTACGACAGTTCAAGAGACCCAGTACTTC
>.|TRBJ2-7|TRBV19|TRBD1
CASSLTGGIYEQYF
TGTGCCAGTAGTCTTACAGGGGGCATCTACGAGCAGTACTTC
>once|TRBJ2-1|TRBV9|TRBD1
CASSTGGNNEQFF
TGTGCCAGCAGCACAGGGGGTAACAATGAGCAGTTCTTC
>.|TRBJ1-3|TRBV5-1|TRBD1
CASSRDRGTGNTIYF
TGCGCCAGCAGCAGAGACAGGGGAACTGGAAACACCATATATTTT
>.|TRBJ1-1|TRBV5-5|.
CASSPLGGNTEAFF
TGTGCCAGCAGCCCTTTGGGGGGAAACACTGAAGCTTTCTTT
>.|TRBJ2-7|TRBV5-4|.
CASSSGGRTYEQYF
TGTGCCAGCAGCTCAGGAGGGAGAACCTACGAGCAGTACTTC
>.|TRBJ1-2|TRBV28|TRBD1
CASRTGILYGYTF
TGTGCCAGCAGGACAGGGATACTCTATGGCTACACCTTC
>.|TRBJ2-1|TRBV2|TRBD2
CASKLAGGEQFF
TGTGCCAGCAAGCTAGCGGGAGGTGAGCAGTTCTTC
>.|TRBJ2-1|TRBV5-5|.
CASSLTGTPGGLQFF
TGTGCCAGCAGCCTTACCGGGACGCCGGGCGGTTTGCAGTTCTTC
>.|TRBJ2-7|TRBV24-1|TRBD1
CATSHPGQGDYEQYF
TGTGCCACCAGCCACCCCGGACAGGGGGACTACGAGCAGTACTTC
>.|TRBJ2-3|TRBV6-6|TRBD2
CASSRPGLAGGTDTQYF
TGTGCCAGCAGTCGTCCGGGACTAGCGGGAGGCACAGATACGCAGTATTTT
>.|TRBJ1-2|TRBV10-3|TRBD1
CAISGDRVGYTF
TGTGCCATCAGTGGGGACAGGGTTGGCTACACCTTC
>.|TRBJ1-1|TRBV3-1/TRBV3-2|.
CASGWDTEAFF
TGTGCCAGCGGATGGGACACTGAAGCTTTCTTT
>.|TRBJ1-6|TRBV10-3|TRBD1
CAISDSTGVGSPLHF
TGTGCCATCAGTGACTCGACAGGGGTGGGTTCACCCCTCCACTTT
>.|TRBJ2-5|TRBV2|.
CASSPAQETQYF
TGTGCCAGCAGTCCAGCACAAGAGACCCAGTACTTC
>.|TRBJ2-1|TRBV6-2/TRBV6-3|.
CASSYSVAAHYNEQFF
TGTGCCAGCAGTTACTCCGTGGCGGCGCACTACAATGAGCAGTTCTTC
>.|TRBJ1-4|TRBV2|.
CASSVWRAEKLFF
TGTGCCAGCAGTGTATGGAGGGCTGAAAAACTGTTTTTT
>.|TRBJ2-7|TRBV11-3|.
CASSSGAGSEQYF
TGTGCCAGCAGCTCCGGCGCCGGGAGCGAGCAGTACTTC
>.|TRBJ2-6|TRBV5-4|.
CASGAPGSGANVLTF
TGTGCCAGCGGCGCGCCAGGCTCTGGGGCCAACGTCCTGACTTTC
>.|TRBJ1-2|TRBV11-2|.
CASSLEVTATYGYTF
TGTGCCAGCAGCTTAGAAGTGACAGCGACCTATGGCTACACCTTC
>.|TRBJ2-5|TRBV18|TRBD1
CASSPPRTGAQETQYF
TGTGCCAGCTCACCACCGAGGACAGGGGCACAAGAGACCCAGTACTTC
>.|TRBJ2-5|TRBV2|.
CASSEIYQYF
TGTGCCAGCAGTGAAATATACCAGTACTTC
>.|TRBJ2-3|TRBV9|TRBD1
CASSVAPGGVDTQYF
TGTGCCAGCAGCGTAGCGCCAGGGGGTGTGGATACGCAGTATTTT